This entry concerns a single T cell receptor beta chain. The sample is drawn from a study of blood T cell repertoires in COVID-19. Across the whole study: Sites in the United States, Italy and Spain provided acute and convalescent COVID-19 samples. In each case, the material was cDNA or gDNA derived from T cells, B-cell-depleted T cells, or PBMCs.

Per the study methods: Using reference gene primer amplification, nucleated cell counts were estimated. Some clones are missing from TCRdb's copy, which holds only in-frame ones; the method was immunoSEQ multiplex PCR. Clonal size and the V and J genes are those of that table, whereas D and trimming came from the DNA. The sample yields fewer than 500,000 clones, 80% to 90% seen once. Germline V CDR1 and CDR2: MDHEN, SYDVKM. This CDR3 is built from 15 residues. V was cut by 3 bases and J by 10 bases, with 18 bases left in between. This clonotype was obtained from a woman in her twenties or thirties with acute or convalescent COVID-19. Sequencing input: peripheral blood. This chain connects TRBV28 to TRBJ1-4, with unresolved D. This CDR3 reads CASSFDAPSVGKLFF. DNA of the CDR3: TGTGCCAGCAGTTTTGATGCGCCGAGTGTTGGAAAACTGTTTTTT.